This TCR beta chain emerged from a study of OX40 agonist ivuxolimab in advanced cancers. CDR1 is SEHNR, CDR2 FQNEAQ, per germline (reference sequence). Trimming removed 8 bases from V and 0 bases from J, with 6 bases in between. The CDR3 totals 12 residues. The assay was immunoSEQ multiplex PCR, and TCRdb's table has in-frame clones only and misses some. Counted here are 75,000 to 95,000 clones, about nine tenths occurring once; the ten biggest clones make up 0.5% to 0.6%. This TCR was recovered from an adult with an advanced solid tumor such as melanoma, head and neck, liver or kidney cancer. The V and J genes are TRBV7-9 and TRBJ2-3; the D is unclear. The specimen was CD4+ or CD8+ T cells sorted from blood, collected in a trial of the OX40 agonist ivuxolimab. The CDR3 nucleotides read TGTGCCAGCGGGTTTAGCACAGATACGCAGTATTTT. Encoded protein: CASGFSTDTQYF.